The clone carrying this T cell receptor beta chain has only a few counts. As yet, its antigen is unknown. Unique molecular identifiers were added to individual cDNA molecules. TCRdb called the 5' RACE reads again in MiXCR, with one record for every CDR3 protein. The sample has 66,000 or so distinct CDR3 sequences; 13% are singletons. The CDR3 has 15 amino acids. Germline CDR1 DFQATT, CDR2 SNEGSKA (reference sequence). The V and J ends lost 6 bases and 7 bases, in that order; junction bases with no gene match: 15. The data were obtained in a study of early T cells in non-severe SARS-CoV-2 infection. On the study more broadly: Sequencing was performed on bulk RNA from unsorted whole blood, leaving chains unpaired. Study findings and constraints: VDJdb-based annotation leaned toward anti-spike CD8 responses and missed private and CD4 specificities.

This receptor was taken from an adult who was a healthcare worker with PCR-confirmed SARS-CoV-2 infection or an uninfected control (not recorded which). Sequencing was performed on whole blood. The rearrangement links TRBV20-1 to TRBJ2-7, with 10 nucleotides matching TRBD2. CDR3 DNA sequence: TGCAGTGCCCGGCCTGGAACTAGCGGGATCGGGGAGCAGTACTTC. Protein sequence: CSARPGTSGIGEQYF.